The 5 T cell receptor beta chains below were found in one sample sequenced in a study of beta chain features in type 1 diabetes. Study observations and caveats: Significant though moderate, a shortening of TCRB CDR3s appeared in all four CD4+ subsets of Type 1 diabetes patients.

For these receptors, no antigen is known. Every bit of the isolated RNA underwent reverse transcription, so sequencing read expressed TCRB transcripts. Sequencing used immunoSEQ multiplex PCR; TCRdb keeps in-frame clones, though not all of them. The sample includes some 700,000 clones, roughly an eighth of them seen just once. Sequencing input: naive CD4+ T cells from blood. All receptors derive from a man aged 18 to 30 with type 1 diabetes.

This clone was recorded a few times. V gene TRBV9 combines with J gene TRBJ2-2; TRBD1 matches at 7 bases. Germline loops: CDR1 SGDLS, CDR2 YYNGEE. The V gene end was trimmed by 1 base and the J gene end by 0 bases; junction bases not matched to a gene: 3. The CDR3 length is 16 residues. CDR3 bases: TGTGCCAGCAGCGTACTAGACAGGGCGAACACCGGGGAGCTGTTTTTT. This encodes CASSVLDRANTGELFF.

As concerns this clone: In the same sample, other DNA sequences code for this CDR3. The V call is TRBV9, the J call TRBJ1-1; D ambiguous. The V and J ends lost 0 bases and 0 bases respectively, with 3 bases between them. CDR1 and CDR2 from the germline V gene are SGDLS and YYNGEE. CDR3 length: 13 residues. CDR3 sequence reads: CASSVAMNTEAFF. The CDR3 DNA sequence: TGTGCCAGCAGCGTAGCTATGAACACTGAAGCTTTCTTT.

The rearrangement uses TRBV7-3 and TRBJ1-6; 10 bases line up with TRBD1. Germline loops: CDR1 SGHTA, CDR2 FQGTGA. The CDR3 sequence is 14 residues long. Trimming at V came to 5 bases and at J to 9 bases, leaving 4 bases not matched to a gene. Here the CDR3 DNA reads TGTGCCAGCAGCCTGGGACAGGGGAGTTCACCCCTCCACTTT. Protein: CASSLGQGSSPLHF.

This clone was counted only a few times. The chain joins TRBV15 to TRBJ2-3; D gene ambiguous. V was clipped by 1 base and J by 4 bases, with 9 bases between them. Germline CDR1 reads LNHNV; CDR2 reads YYDKDF (reference sequence). The CDR3 runs to 14 residues. CDR3 amino acids: CATSRVPASDTQYF. The CDR3 DNA sequence: TGTGCCACCAGCAGAGTTCCAGCATCAGATACGCAGTATTTT. Complete variable domain (other parts from reference TRBV15 and TRBJ2-3): DAMVIQNPRYQVTQFGKPVTLSCSQTLNHNVMYWYQQKSSQAPKLLFHYYDKDFNNEADTPDNFQSRRPNTSFCFLDIRSPGLGDTAMYLCATSRVPASDTQYFGPGTRLTVL.

This chain links TRBV2 with TRBJ1-1; D is uncertain. CDR1 and CDR2 (germline): SNHLY, FYNNEI. Trimming left V 3 bases short and J 5 bases short, with 13 bases between. This CDR3 is 14 amino acids long. This chain's CDR3 is CASSEGFQGTEAFF. The CDR3 DNA sequence: TGTGCCAGCAGTGAGGGGTTCCAAGGGACTGAAGCTTTCTTT.